Below, 24 T cell receptor beta chains from the same sample are listed, as sequenced in a study of T-cell reconstitution after alpha-beta-depleted transplantation in children (dated by TCRdb to 2016 to 2017). Library method: PCR. TCRdb records Illumina HiSeq 2500 as the sequencer. TCR library preparation used molecular barcoding, with unique molecular identifiers applied to normalize quantification of the TCRbeta repertoire. TCRdb itself trimmed the public reads at Q25 with fastp, ran MiXCR and retained productive beta chains. Each record represents a unique CDR3 protein, reported with the most common genes and DNA among its rows. This sample gives approximately 250,000 distinct CDR3 sequences in total; about 23% of them show up just once. The top ten clonotypes cover roughly 2.7% of the sample. The sample's treatment or condition label, decoded: allogeneic hematopoietic cell transplantation with graft depleted of TCRalphabeta T cells and CD19 B cells.

Sequenced here: PBMCs, sampled before TCRalphabeta/CD19-depleted stem cell transplant. Receptor source: a girl under 10 years old with Fanconi anemia, due to receive a stem cell transplant.

This clonotype was observed many times. The rearrangement joins TRBV5-1 to TRBJ2-1, with 11 bases identical to TRBD2. Germline-derived CDR1 and CDR2 are SGHRS and YFSETQ. The length of the CDR3 is 15 residues. V lost 7 bases, J lost 5 bases, and 8 bases stayed unmatched. The CDR3 DNA is TGCGCCAGCCGACCCGGGACTAGCGGTGACAATGAGCAGTTCTTC. Its protein product is CASRPGTSGDNEQFF.

This clonotype showed up many times. The CDR3 DNA is TGTGCCAGCAGTACTAGACAGGGTTCCTACGAGCAGTACTTC. This translates into CASSTRQGSYEQYF. V gene TRBV12-3 or TRBV12-4 combines with J gene TRBJ2-7; 7 bases line up with TRBD1. The CDR3 has 14 residues. V lost 5 bases, J lost 1 base, and 5 bases stayed unmatched.

As DNA, the CDR3 is TGTGCCAGCAGTTACTCCAGGTCGAACACCGGGGAGCTGTTTTTT. Encoded protein: CASSYSRSNTGELFF. The chain combines TRBV6-2 or TRBV6-3 with TRBJ2-2; unclear D gene. This CDR3 region has 15 residues. Germline V gene sequence: CDR1 MNHEY, CDR2 SVGEGT. Trimming cost V 0 bases and J 0 bases, with 5 bases left between them.

The V call is TRBV5-1, the J call TRBJ2-1; 10 nucleotides line up with TRBD2. V lost 2 bases to trimming and J lost 0 bases; unmatched junction nucleotides: 2. Germline CDR1 reads SGHRS; CDR2 reads YFSETQ. This CDR3 has 16 residues. Here the CDR3 reads CASSFASGSSYNEQFF. The CDR3, as DNA: TGCGCCAGCAGCTTCGCTAGCGGGAGCTCCTACAATGAGCAGTTCTTC.

The chain carries TRBV5-4 and TRBJ1-1, with D uncertain. The CDR3 extends over 15 amino acids. Germline V lookup: CDR1 SGHNT, CDR2 YYREEE (reference sequence). Trimming took 3 bases from V and 2 from J, leaving 14 bases between them. In DNA, the CDR3 is TGTGCCAGCAGCTCCTCCGAGGGAAGTAACACTGAAGCTTTCTTT. Its translation: CASSSSEGSNTEAFF.

This clonotype has just a few counts. The DNA is omitted, as the CDR3 cannot be located on it reliably, and the CDR3 follows TCRdb's listing. V usage is TRBV28 and J usage is TRBJ2-7. Germline assignment: CDR1 MDHEN and CDR2 SYDVKM. 14 amino acids form the CDR3, both terminal residues included. CDR3 sequence: CASSSSTSPYEQYF.

This clonotype has a count of ten or more. The J gene is TRBJ1-5, the V gene TRBV29-1, with a tentative D call TRBD1 (6 bases). This CDR3 comprises 13 residues. CDR1 and CDR2 from the germline V gene are SQVTM and ANQGSEA. V lost 5 bases and J lost 3, with 11 bases in between. CDR3 bases: TGCAGCGTTCCACAGGGTCCCAATCAGCCCCAGCATTTT. Amino acids: CSVPQGPNQPQHF. Based on the CDR3 plus reference TRBV29-1 and TRBJ1-5, the full variable domain is SAVISQKPSRDICQRGTSLTIQCQVDSQVTMMFWYRQQPGQSLTLIATANQGSEATYESGFVIDKFPISRPNLTFSTLTVSNMSPEDSSIYLCSVPQGPNQPQHFGDGTRLSIL.

The CDR3 sequence is CASTGQGNQPQHF. CDR3 coding DNA: TGTGCCAGCACCGGACAGGGAAATCAGCCCCAGCATTTT. The genes are TRBV12-3 or TRBV12-4 and TRBJ1-5, with 8 bases fitting TRBD1. The CDR3 extends over 13 amino acids. V was pared by 7 bases and J by 4 bases, with 3 bases of the junction left unmatched.

In this sample, this clonotype turned up many times. The J gene is TRBJ2-1, the V gene TRBV27; 12 bases agree with TRBD2. V lost 5 bases to trimming and J lost 3 bases; unmatched junction nucleotides: 14. The CDR3 is 19 amino acids. Looked up from germline, CDR1 is MNHEY and CDR2 is SMNVEV (reference sequence). CDR3 sequence: CASSIRILTSGRFYNEQFF. The CDR3 DNA sequence: TGTGCCAGCAGTATCCGGATACTTACTAGCGGGAGGTTCTACAATGAGCAGTTCTTC.

The chain carries TRBV6-6 and TRBJ2-5; 11 bases fit TRBD2. Unmatched junction bases numbered 5, after V lost 10 bases and J lost 7 bases. Germline V CDR1 and CDR2: MNHNY, SVGAGI (reference sequence). The CDR3 is made up of 12 amino acids. CDR3 region: CATKTSGVTQYF. In DNA form, the CDR3 reads TGTGCCACCAAGACTAGCGGGGTGACCCAGTACTTC.

The chain employs TRBV6-5 and TRBJ2-5; 9 nucleotides line up with TRBD1. The V segment lost 1 base and the J segment 4 bases; nucleotides outside the gene matches: 7. Germline CDR1 MNHEY, CDR2 SVGAGI. The CDR3 is made up of 16 amino acids. The DNA for the CDR3 is TGTGCCAGCAGTTACTTTGCAACAGGGGGCCGAGAGACCCAGTACTTC. As protein: CASSYFATGGRETQYF.

This chain connects TRBV6-2 or TRBV6-3 to TRBJ2-5, with D possibly matching TRBD2 (6 bases). The germline V and J ends were trimmed by 8 bases and 2 bases, with 21 bases remaining between them. The germline gives CDR1 MNHEY, CDR2 SVGEGT. The CDR3 is 16 residues long. CDR3 loop: CASSGLIVNSQETQYF. The CDR3 coding sequence is TGTGCCAGCTCGGGACTCATAGTAAACTCACAAGAGACCCAGTACTTC.

This clonotype was seen repeatedly, ten times or more. J is TRBJ2-7 and V is TRBV29-1, with 13 bases matching TRBD2. The CDR3 spans 13 residues. With V trimmed by 7 bases and J by 5 bases, 5 bases remained unmatched. Germline CDR1 reads SQVTM; CDR2 reads ANQGSEA. The DNA for the CDR3 is TGCAGCGGCGGACTAGCGGGAGAGAACGAGCAGTACTTC. This sequence encodes CSGGLAGENEQYF.

The sample holds many counts of this clonotype. V gene TRBV10-3 combines with J gene TRBJ1-2; D unclear. Germline V gene sequence: CDR1 ENHRY, CDR2 SYGVKD. There are 15 residues in the CDR3. V was shortened by 5 bases and J by 0 bases, with 13 bases between the two germline ends. CDR3 in amino acids: CAISPGPRANYGYTF. Here the CDR3 DNA reads TGTGCCATCAGTCCCGGACCCCGGGCTAACTATGGCTACACCTTC.

Comment on this clonotype: Because it lacks the conserved phenylalanine or tryptophan at the end, this CDR3 is likely a read error. Because the CDR3's place on the DNA is in doubt, the DNA is left out and the CDR3 is given as listed by TCRdb. V is TRBV29-1 and J is TRBJ2-5; the table assigns TRBD2, which was not confirmed against the DNA. Counting both end residues, the CDR3 totals 11 amino acids. From germline, CDR1 is SQVTM and CDR2 ANQGSEA. The CDR3 protein is CSVAGTSGVFI.

V is TRBV11-2 and J is TRBJ2-1; maybe TRBD2 (6 bases). The CDR3 consists of 14 residues. The germline V gene has CDR1 SGHAT and CDR2 FQNNGV. Trimming took off 3 bases at V and 7 bases at J, with 13 bases between the two ends. The CDR3 is CASSLGRGWNEQFF. CDR3 in DNA: TGTGCCAGCAGCTTGGGACGGGGGTGGAATGAGCAGTTCTTC.

This clonotype appeared many times. V and J are TRBV29-1 and TRBJ2-1; D is possibly TRBD1 (5 bases). Trimming pared 5 bases from V and 4 bases from J, leaving 15 bases between. Germline V gives CDR1 SQVTM, CDR2 ANQGSEA. The CDR3 is 14 residues long. The CDR3 DNA follows: TGCAGCGTTTGCTTGGCAGGGCCATACAATGAGCAGTTCTTC. Residues: CSVCLAGPYNEQFF.

This clonotype appeared a few times. This chain joins TRBV7-9 and TRBJ2-7; D uncertain. The CDR3 runs to 12 residues. V was cut by 3 bases and J by 7 bases, with 10 bases left in between. CDR1 is SEHNR, CDR2 FQNEAQ, per germline (reference sequence). The CDR3 coding sequence is TGTGCCAGCAGCTTCTCACCTAAAGAGCAGTACTTC. Translation: CASSFSPKEQYF.

This chain's CDR3 is CASRSPGTGDEQYF. DNA for the CDR3: TGTGCCAGCAGGAGTCCCGGGACAGGGGACGAGCAGTACTTC. The V and J genes are TRBV11-2 and TRBJ2-7, with 10 bases fitting TRBD1. CDR1 is SGHAT, CDR2 FQNNGV, per germline. V shed 6 bases and J 5 bases; nucleotides not matched to a gene: 7. The CDR3 runs to 14 residues.

This clonotype was observed many times. The chain uses TRBV3-1 and TRBJ2-7, with D possibly being TRBD1 or TRBD2 (5 bases each). V dropped 3 bases and J dropped 1 base, with 10 bases sitting between them. CDR1 and CDR2 from the germline V gene are LGHDT and YNNKEL (reference sequence). The CDR3 sequence is 14 residues long. The CDR3 protein is CASSQSGLSYEQYF. DNA for the CDR3: TGTGCCAGCAGCCAGTCGGGGCTTTCCTACGAGCAGTACTTC.

This clonotype was found many times. V usage is TRBV4-2 and J usage is TRBJ2-1; D gene unclear. This CDR3 region has 14 residues. Trimming removed 1 base at V and 3 bases at J, with 7 bases between. Germline lookup yields CDR1 LGHNA and CDR2 YNFKEQ. This CDR3 is CASSQVDNYNEQFF. The CDR3 bases are TGTGCCAGCAGCCAAGTTGACAACTACAATGAGCAGTTCTTC.

This clonotype was recorded at least ten times. The chain combines TRBV25-1 with TRBJ2-3; D is uncertain. V shed 4 bases and J shed 2 bases, with 7 bases lying between them. The CDR3 contains 13 residues. CDR1 is MGHDK and CDR2 is SYGVNS in the germline V gene. Here the CDR3 reads CASSVPYTDTQYF. The CDR3 DNA sequence: TGTGCCAGCAGTGTCCCCTACACAGATACGCAGTATTTT.

This clonotype showed up many times. The chain couples TRBV6-1 to TRBJ2-7; 10 positions agree with TRBD2. The germline V gene has CDR1 MNHNS and CDR2 SASEGT. This CDR3 comprises 15 residues. The V segment lost 1 base and the J segment 1 base; nucleotides outside the gene matches: 1. In nucleotides, the CDR3 is TGTGCCAGCAGTGAAGGACTAGCGGGTTCCTACGAGCAGTACTTC. This encodes CASSEGLAGSYEQYF.

Only a few counts were recorded for this clonotype. The chain has TRBV2 and TRBJ2-1; 13 bases agree with TRBD2. CDR1 SNHLY and CDR2 FYNNEI come from the germline V gene. V was pared by 6 bases and J by 6 bases, with 11 bases of the junction left unmatched. The CDR3 is made up of 17 amino acids. CDR3 amino acids: CASSVIPGLAGLNEQFF. The CDR3, as DNA: TGTGCCAGCAGCGTTATACCGGGACTAGCGGGGCTCAATGAGCAGTTCTTC.